The sequence of this T cell receptor beta chain was determined in a study of T cell repertoires in cytomegalovirus infection. Study-level background: Both recently identified HLA-C-restricted and well-studied HLA-B-restricted CMV epitopes were used in the study. TCR beta signatures that were public indicated CMV infection and matching HLA type.

Study-level findings and limits: The cumulative frequency of public TCR beta families distinguished individuals who carried CMV together with the relevant HLA. In two of eight donors, the top clonotype was HLA-C-restricted CMV-specific.

The CDR3 contains 16 residues. Trimming stripped 0 bases from V and 3 bases from J, with 12 bases between. TCRdb reanalysed the reads using MiXCR and keeps one entry per CDR3 protein. The repertoire holds about 920,000 distinct CDR3 sequences, with roughly a third as singletons. Regarding this clonotype: Antigen specificity is unknown.

This material consisted of cultured CD8+ T cells from PBMCs, taken from culture after CMV antigen stimulation. V and J are TRBV23-1 and TRBJ1-5, with D perhaps matching TRBD1 (6 bases). TRBV23-1 is an ORF, and what it does is uncertain. This TCR derives from a human donor in good health (CMV status not recorded). Some clones in this sample may be carry-over from other donors' samples. In nucleotides, the CDR3 is TGCGCCAGCAGTCAATCGTACAGGGCCCTCAATCAGCCCCAGCATTTT. It specifies CASSQSYRALNQPQHF.